This T cell receptor beta chain came from a study of blood T cell repertoires in COVID-19 (TCRdb year 2020). Study-level background: The collaborator samples originated in the United States, Italy and Spain and spanned the acute and convalescent phases of COVID-19. Where available, HLA class I and class II types were obtained from metadata supplied by the sample provider rather than from assay-based typing. Samples came from the ongoing ImmuneRACE study (first 160 participants) plus 1,254 subjects from 6 global collaborators. The repertoires were released in a freely available public database meant as a resource for research on the immune response to SARS-CoV-2. The material from the prospective study consisted of cDNA or gDNA derived from T cells, B-cell-depleted T cells, or PBMCs. The dataset comprised deeply sampled blood TCRbeta repertoires from subjects exposed to, actively infected with, or recovered from COVID-19. Sample metadata almost always included a de-identified subject ID, COVID-19 status, age in years and sex. Broader findings and caveats from the paper: Clinical and demographic metadata were provided uncurated, with the amount varying by source and participant.

The immunoSEQ Assay, a bias-controlled multiplex PCR, was used to amplify TCRbeta CDR3 regions from genomic DNA. On the study's bioinformatics: The number of nucleated cells in each sample was estimated from the amplification of reference gene primers within the assay. To quantify the absolute abundance of each unique TCRbeta CDR3 rearrangement, sequence reads were collapsed and filtered. For each sample, productive Simpson clonality was calculated as the square root of Simpson's diversity index over productive rearrangements. Entries here come from immuneACCESS through TCRdb and include only in-frame sequences with V and J called. Some clones fail to appear in such tables; in the studies checked, an unresolved V gene covers under half of the shortfall, and the cause of the remainder is unknown. The DNA was the basis for D and trimming; V, J and clone size are from that table. The sample table shows 95,000 to 150,000 clones, and around 87% are seen once. Around a quarter of the sample comes from the top ten.

A note on this clone: No cognate antigen has been identified for it. Base qualities are not at hand, and no much larger clone is one base apart.

CDR3 length: 17 amino acids, cysteine to phenylalanine. The DNA shown is the 51-base CDR3, in frame from base 1. Trimming removed 0 bases from V and 4 bases from J; the gene matches leave 8 bases unexplained. The germline V gene provides CDR1 SGHDT and CDR2 YYEEEE. Collaborating institutions collected whole blood in K2EDTA tubes following their own protocols. For TCRbeta analysis, collaborator samples were shipped as frozen whole blood, as isolated PBMCs, or as DNA extracted from either sample type. The chain employs TRBV5-6 and TRBJ1-4, with 8 central nucleotides matching TRBD1. This sequence was found in a man between 70 and 80 years old with active or convalescent COVID-19. The material sequenced was peripheral blood. This receptor carries the CDR3 CASSLVQGAKGNEKLFF. The bases read TGTGCCAGCAGCTTGGTTCAGGGGGCGAAGGGTAATGAAAAACTGTTTTTT. Full variable domain (CDR3 extended with the reference TRBV5-6 and TRBJ1-4 proteins): DAGVTQSPTHLIKTRGQQVTLRCSPKSGHDTVSWYQQALGQGPQFIFQYYEEEERQRGNFPDRFSGHQFPNYSSELNVNALLLGDSALYLCASSLVQGAKGNEKLFFGSGTQLSVL.